This TCR beta chain was observed in a study of a mutant IDH1 vaccine in newly diagnosed glioma. The wider study: Treated patients were roughly 62% male, roughly 40% female, mean age about 41 years. General study points: Vaccine-induced immune responses were detected in around 92% of patients.

The sample's time point: baseline, week 1 (first vaccination visit). Described treatment: pre-vaccination baseline after standard-of-care therapy. Sequencing used immunoSEQ multiplex PCR; TCRdb keeps in-frame clones, though not all of them. The sample carries around 59,000 clones, more than 85% recorded once. As regards this clone: Its matching antigen is unknown.

Trimming left V 0 bases short and J 5 bases short, with 11 bases between. Per the germline V gene, CDR1 is SNHLY and CDR2 is FYNNEI. The CDR3 runs to 15 residues. The chain recombines TRBV2 with TRBJ2-1; tentatively, D is TRBD2 (5 bases). The specimen comprised PBMCs, sampled from a glioma patient treated with radiotherapy, temozolomide or both. This clonotype was sampled from a man aged 45-65 years with glioma. CDR3 nucleotide sequence: TGTGCCAGCAGTGAAGCGGCTAGCAGGCACAATGAGCAGTTCTTC. Translated, it gives CASSEAASRHNEQFF.